This T cell receptor beta chain derives from a study of blood T cell repertoires in COVID-19. As for the study in general: Samples came from the United States, Italy and Spain, spanning acute and convalescent COVID-19.

TCRdb keeps only in-frame clones here, not all; method: immunoSEQ multiplex PCR. Among 250,000 to 350,000 clones listed, around nine tenths were seen once. The CDR3 is 15 amino acids. V lost 2 bases and J 0 bases, leaving 12 bases between the germline ends. Per the germline V gene, CDR1 is SGHRS and CDR2 is YFSETQ. The receptor comes from a man aged 55 to 70 who had recovered from COVID-19. The genes are TRBV5-1 and TRBJ2-7, with D possibly TRBD2 on 6 matching bases. What was sequenced was PBMCs or T cells enriched from blood (not recorded which). The CDR3 bases are TGCGCCAGCAGCTTCCGGGCTAGCGTCTCCTACGAGCAGTACTTC. Amino acid sequence: CASSFRASVSYEQYF.